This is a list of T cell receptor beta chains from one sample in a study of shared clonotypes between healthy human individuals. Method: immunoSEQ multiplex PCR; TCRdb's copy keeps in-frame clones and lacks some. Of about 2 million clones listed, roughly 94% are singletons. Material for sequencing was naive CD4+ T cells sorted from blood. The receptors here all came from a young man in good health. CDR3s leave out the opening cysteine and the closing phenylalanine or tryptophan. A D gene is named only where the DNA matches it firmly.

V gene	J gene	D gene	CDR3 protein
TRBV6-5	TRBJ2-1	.	ASSYSSGGTYNEQF
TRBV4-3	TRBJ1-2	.	ASSQDLNYGYT
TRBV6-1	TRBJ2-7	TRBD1	ASRPGQKYEQY
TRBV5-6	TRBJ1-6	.	ASSPAGSQTPHDSPLH
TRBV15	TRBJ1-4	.	ATSVWNLDSEEKLF
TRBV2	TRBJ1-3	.	ASNEGIGFSGNTIY
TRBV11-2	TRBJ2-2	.	ASSPGLFTGELF
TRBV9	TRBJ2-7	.	ASSVGPGSYEQY
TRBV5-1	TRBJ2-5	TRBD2	ASSFSGGLQETQY
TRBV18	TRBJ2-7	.	ASSPTGTPYEQY
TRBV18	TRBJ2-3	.	ASSPLEGDTQY
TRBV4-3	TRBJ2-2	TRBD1	ASSAQGSNTGELF
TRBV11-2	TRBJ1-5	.	ASSLTQNQPQH
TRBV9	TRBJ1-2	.	ASSGPFTMYYGYT
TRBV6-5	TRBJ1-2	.	ASSYAVSPGSGYT
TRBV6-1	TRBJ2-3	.	ASSDIRGSHTDTQY
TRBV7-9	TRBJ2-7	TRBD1	ASSLTGGYEQY
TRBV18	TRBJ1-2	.	ASSPPNYGYT
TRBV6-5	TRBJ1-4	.	ASSYAGTANEKLF
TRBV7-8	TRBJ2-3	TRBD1	ASSRAGQGATDTQY
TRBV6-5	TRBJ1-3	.	ASRSGDTIY
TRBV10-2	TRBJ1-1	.	ASSAQGQTEAF
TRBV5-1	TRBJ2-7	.	ASSLGDRTDYEQY
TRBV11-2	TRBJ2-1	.	ASSFTGEAAWTYNEQF
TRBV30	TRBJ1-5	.	AWSRAGNQPQH
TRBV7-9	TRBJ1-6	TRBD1	ASSWTGNNSPLH
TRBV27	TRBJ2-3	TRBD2	ASSLRASGGASDTQY
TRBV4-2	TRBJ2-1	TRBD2	ASSRTSGGLNEQF
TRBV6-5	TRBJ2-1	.	ASSYRQRSLNEQF
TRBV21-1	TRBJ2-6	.	ASSKDRGLYSSSGANVLT
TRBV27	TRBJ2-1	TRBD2	ASSPIAGSSYNEQF
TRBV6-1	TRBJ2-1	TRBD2	ASSETSGTYNEQF
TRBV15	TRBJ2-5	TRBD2	ATSGRGGALQETQY
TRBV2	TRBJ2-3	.	ASSEEQGTDTQY
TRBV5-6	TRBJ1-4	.	ASSLGQGTNEKLF
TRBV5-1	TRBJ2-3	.	ASSLRTRQDTQY
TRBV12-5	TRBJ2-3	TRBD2	ASGLVGLADGSTDTQY
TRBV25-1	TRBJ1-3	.	ASSEPNSGNTIY
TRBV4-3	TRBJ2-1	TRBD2	ASSQISGSGYNEQF
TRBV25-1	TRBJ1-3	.	ASSETGLVSGNTIY
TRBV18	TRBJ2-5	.	ASSRDQRGETQY
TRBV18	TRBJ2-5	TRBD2	ASSPRVGTSGSFQETQY
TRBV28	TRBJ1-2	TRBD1	ASSLGQGYYGYT
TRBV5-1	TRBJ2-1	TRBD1	ASSPGQGNRNEQF
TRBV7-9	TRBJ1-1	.	ASSPFAGARDTEAF
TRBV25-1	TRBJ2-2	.	ASSDAGSLTELF
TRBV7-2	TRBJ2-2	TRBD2	ASSLAGLAGASGELF
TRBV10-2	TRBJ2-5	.	ASSEGSYQETQY
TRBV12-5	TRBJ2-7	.	ASGLARLDLAEQY
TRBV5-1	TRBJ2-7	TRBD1	ASSFHPDRDEQY
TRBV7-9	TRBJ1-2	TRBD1	ASSLGDRKLDGYT
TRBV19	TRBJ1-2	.	ASTGETYGYT
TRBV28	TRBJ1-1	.	ASSPDSTNTEAF
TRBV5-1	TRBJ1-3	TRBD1	ASSLGQVSGNTIY
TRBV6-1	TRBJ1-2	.	ASRGGGSNYGYT
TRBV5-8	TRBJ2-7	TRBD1	ASSLIGTAPTVYEQY
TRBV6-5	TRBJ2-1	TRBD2	ASSSVGLGSYNEQF
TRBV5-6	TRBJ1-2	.	ASSSTGTDGYT
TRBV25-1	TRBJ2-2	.	ASSDSWGSTGELF
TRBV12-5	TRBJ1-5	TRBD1	ASGLVQGAFPPQH